The 4 T cell receptor beta chains listed next were all sequenced from one sample in a study of blood T cells in healthy people across ages. Alongside a J-beta primer mix, a sample-barcoded 5' primer served in a second PCR lasting 7 to 11 cycles. TCRdb analysed the 5' RACE reads with MiXCR anew, one entry per CDR3 protein. The table has about 1.4 million distinct CDR3 sequences, almost 60% seen once. The sample comprised blood. These receptors were taken from a man younger than 30 in good health.

The gene calls are TRBV4-1 and TRBJ1-1; D gene unclear. Germline V gene sequence: CDR1 MGHRA, CDR2 YSYEKL. Trimming removed 1 base at V and 7 bases at J, with 13 bases between. The CDR3 sequence is 14 residues long. CDR3 protein: CASSQGGRRGEAFF. Here the CDR3 DNA reads TGCGCCAGCAGCCAAGGAGGACGGAGAGGTGAAGCTTTCTTT.

This clonotype was counted a few times. The CDR3 nucleotides read TGTGCCAGCAGGAGAGACTCCCCCCAAGAGACCCAGTACTTC. Encoded protein: CASRRDSPQETQYF. The chain is built from TRBV2 and TRBJ2-5; D remains unclear. Germline V gives CDR1 SNHLY, CDR2 FYNNEI. The CDR3 totals 14 residues. The ends were cut back, 6 bases at V and 1 base at J, with 12 bases in the middle.

This chain's CDR3 is CSAGGDRLNTEAFF. The CDR3 nucleotides are TGCAGTGCTGGGGGGGACAGACTGAACACTGAAGCTTTCTTT. V and J are TRBV20-1 and TRBJ1-1; TRBD1 agrees at 7 bases. V shed 5 bases and J 0 bases; nucleotides not matched to a gene: 6. CDR3 size: 14 residues. The germline gives CDR1 DFQATT, CDR2 SNEGSKA (reference sequence).

This clonotype was counted between two and nine times. The chain is built from TRBV29-1 and TRBJ1-2, with 7 bases aligning to TRBD1. The CDR3 has 12 residues. J was trimmed by 3 bases and V by 4 bases; bases with no gene match: 2. Germline CDR1 SQVTM, CDR2 ANQGSEA. CDR3: CSVGGGHYGYTF. CDR3 nucleotides: TGCAGCGTTGGAGGGGGCCACTATGGCTACACCTTC.